Included here is one T cell receptor (beta chain) sequence, with context. CDR1 is SGHDN, CDR2 FVKESK, per germline. This CDR3 spans 16 amino acids. Losses at the gene ends were 4 bases for V and 5 bases for J; bases not matched to a gene: 8. This sample is drawn from a study of blood T cell repertoires in COVID-19. Original data processing: Estimates of nucleated cell counts were drawn from the amplification of reference gene primers. Sequenced by immunoSEQ multiplex PCR; TCRdb stores in-frame clones only, minus some. V, J and clone size derive from that table, while D and trimming were established from the DNA sequence. The sample yields around 140,000 clones, around 80% seen once.

V gene TRBV14 combines with J gene TRBJ2-3, with 11 positions matching TRBD2. This TCR was sampled from a man aged 55 to 70 with active or convalescent COVID-19. Input material: peripheral blood. The CDR3 bases are TGTGCCAGCAGCCTTAGCGGGGGGGCGGGTGAAGATACGCAGTATTTT. This sequence encodes CASSLSGGAGEDTQYF.